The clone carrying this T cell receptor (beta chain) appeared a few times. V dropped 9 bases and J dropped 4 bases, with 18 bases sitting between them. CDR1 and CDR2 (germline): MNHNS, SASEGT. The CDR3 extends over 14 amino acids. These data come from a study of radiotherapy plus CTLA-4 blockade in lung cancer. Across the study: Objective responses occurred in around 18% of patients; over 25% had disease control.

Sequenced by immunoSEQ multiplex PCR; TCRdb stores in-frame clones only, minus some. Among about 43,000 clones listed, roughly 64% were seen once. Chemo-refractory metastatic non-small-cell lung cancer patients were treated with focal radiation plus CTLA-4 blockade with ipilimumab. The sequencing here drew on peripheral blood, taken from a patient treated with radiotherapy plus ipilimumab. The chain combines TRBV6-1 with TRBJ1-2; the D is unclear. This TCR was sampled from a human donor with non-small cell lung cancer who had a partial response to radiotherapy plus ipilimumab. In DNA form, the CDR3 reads TGTGCCAGTACGGAGGGCGCCACGGGCTATGGCTACACCTTC. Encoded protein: CASTEGATGYGYTF.